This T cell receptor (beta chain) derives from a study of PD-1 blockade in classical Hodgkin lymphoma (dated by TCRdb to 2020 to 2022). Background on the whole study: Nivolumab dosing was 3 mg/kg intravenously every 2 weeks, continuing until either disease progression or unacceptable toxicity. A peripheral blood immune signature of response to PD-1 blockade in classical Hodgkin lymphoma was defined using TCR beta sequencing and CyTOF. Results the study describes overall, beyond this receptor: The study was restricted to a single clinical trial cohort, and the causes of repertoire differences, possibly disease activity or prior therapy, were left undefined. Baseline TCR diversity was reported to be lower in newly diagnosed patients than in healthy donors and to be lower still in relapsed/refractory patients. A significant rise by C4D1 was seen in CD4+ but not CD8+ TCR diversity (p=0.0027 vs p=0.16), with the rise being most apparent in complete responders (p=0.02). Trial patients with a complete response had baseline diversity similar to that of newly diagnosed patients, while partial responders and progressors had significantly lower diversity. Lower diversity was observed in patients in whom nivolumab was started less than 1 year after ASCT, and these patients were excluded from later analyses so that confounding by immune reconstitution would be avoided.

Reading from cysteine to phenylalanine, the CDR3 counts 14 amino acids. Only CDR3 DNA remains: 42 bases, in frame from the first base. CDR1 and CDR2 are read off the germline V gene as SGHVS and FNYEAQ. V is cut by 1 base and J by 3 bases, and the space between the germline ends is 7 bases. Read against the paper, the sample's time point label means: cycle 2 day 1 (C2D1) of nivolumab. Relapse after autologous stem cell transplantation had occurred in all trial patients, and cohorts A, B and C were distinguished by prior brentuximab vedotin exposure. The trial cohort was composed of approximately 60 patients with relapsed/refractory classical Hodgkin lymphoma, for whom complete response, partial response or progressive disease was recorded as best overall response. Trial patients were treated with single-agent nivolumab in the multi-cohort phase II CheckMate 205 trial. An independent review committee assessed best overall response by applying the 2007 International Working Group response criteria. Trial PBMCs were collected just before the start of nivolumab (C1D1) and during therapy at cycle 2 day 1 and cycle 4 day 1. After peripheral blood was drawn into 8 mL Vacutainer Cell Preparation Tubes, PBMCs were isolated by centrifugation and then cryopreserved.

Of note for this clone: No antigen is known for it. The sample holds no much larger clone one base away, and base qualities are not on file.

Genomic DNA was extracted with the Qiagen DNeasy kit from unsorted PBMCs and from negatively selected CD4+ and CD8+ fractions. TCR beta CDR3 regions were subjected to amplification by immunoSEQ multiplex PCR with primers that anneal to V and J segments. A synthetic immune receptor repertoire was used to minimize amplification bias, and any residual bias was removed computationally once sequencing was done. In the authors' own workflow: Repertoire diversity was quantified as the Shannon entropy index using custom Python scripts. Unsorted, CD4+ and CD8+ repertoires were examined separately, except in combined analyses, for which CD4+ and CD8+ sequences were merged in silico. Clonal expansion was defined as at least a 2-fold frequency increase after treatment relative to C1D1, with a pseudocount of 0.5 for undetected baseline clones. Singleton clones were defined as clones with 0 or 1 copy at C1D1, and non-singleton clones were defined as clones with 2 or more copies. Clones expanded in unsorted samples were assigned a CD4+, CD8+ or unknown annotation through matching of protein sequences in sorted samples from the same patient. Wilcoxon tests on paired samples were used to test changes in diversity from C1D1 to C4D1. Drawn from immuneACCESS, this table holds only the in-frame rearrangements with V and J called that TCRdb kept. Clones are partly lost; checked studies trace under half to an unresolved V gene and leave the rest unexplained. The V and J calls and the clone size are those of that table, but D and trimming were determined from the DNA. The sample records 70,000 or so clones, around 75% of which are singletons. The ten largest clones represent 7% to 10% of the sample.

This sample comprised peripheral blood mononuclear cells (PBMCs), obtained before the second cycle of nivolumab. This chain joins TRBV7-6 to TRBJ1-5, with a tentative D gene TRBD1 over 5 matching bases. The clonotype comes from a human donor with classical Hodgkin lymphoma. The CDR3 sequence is CASSLGQPNQPQHF. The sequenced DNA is TGTGCCAGCAGCTTAGGACAGCCCAATCAGCCCCAGCATTTT.